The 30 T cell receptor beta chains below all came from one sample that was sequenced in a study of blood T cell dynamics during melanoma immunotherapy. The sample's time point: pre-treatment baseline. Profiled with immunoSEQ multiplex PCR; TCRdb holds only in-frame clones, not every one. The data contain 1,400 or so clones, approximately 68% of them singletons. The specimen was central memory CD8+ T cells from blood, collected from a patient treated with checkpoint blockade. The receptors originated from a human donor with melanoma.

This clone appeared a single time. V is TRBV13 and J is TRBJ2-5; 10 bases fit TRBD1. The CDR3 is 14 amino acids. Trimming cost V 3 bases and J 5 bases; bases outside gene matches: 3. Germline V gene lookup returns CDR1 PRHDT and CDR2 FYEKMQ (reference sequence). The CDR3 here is CASSLGTGVETQYF. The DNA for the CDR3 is TGTGCCAGCAGCTTGGGGACAGGGGTCGAGACCCAGTACTTC.

CDR3 in amino acids: CASGVSGRSYEQYF. In DNA form, the CDR3 reads TGTGCCAGTGGAGTGAGCGGGAGGTCCTACGAGCAGTACTTC. J is TRBJ2-7 and V is TRBV19, with TRBD2 matching over 9 bases. Trimming at V came to 8 bases and at J to 1 base, leaving 6 bases not matched to a gene. This CDR3 is 14 amino acids long. Germline V gives CDR1 LNHDA, CDR2 SQIVND (reference sequence).

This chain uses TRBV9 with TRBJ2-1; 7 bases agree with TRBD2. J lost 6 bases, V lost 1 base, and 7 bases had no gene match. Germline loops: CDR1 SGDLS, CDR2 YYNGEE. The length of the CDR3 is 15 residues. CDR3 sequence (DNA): TGTGCCAGCAGCGTATACGGGACTACCCGCAATGAGCAGTTCTTC. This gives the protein CASSVYGTTRNEQFF.

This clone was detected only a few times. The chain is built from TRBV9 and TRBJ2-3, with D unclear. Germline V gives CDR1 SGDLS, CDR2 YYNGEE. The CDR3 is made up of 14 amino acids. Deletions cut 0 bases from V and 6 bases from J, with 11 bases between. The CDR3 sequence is CASSVVSTADTQYF. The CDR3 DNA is TGTGCCAGCAGCGTAGTTTCTACCGCCGATACGCAGTATTTT.

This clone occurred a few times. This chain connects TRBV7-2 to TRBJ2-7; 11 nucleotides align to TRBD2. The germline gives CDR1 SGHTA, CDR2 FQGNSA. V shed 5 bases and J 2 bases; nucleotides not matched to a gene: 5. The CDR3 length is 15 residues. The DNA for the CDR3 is TGTGCCAGCAGCATCCTAGCGGGGGGACCCTACGAGCAGTACTTC. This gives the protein CASSILAGGPYEQYF.

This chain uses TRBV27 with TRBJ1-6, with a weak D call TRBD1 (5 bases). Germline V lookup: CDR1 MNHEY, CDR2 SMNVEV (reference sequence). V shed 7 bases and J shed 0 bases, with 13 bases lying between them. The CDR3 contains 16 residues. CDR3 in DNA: TGTGCCAGCAACCGGGACGCCCGCTCCTATAATTCACCCCTCCACTTT. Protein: CASNRDARSYNSPLHF.

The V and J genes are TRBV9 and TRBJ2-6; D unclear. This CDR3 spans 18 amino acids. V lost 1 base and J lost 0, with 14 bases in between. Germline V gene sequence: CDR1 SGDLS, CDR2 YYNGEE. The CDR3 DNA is TGTGCCAGCAGCGTATATAAGGGATTAAGCTCTGGGGCCAACGTCCTGACTTTC. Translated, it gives CASSVYKGLSSGANVLTF.

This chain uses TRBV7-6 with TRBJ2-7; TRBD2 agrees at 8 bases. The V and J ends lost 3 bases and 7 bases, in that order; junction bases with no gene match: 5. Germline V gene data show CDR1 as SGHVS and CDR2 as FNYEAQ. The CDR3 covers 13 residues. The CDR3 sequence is CASSLSGSWEQYF. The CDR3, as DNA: TGTGCCAGCAGCTTGAGCGGGAGTTGGGAGCAGTACTTC.

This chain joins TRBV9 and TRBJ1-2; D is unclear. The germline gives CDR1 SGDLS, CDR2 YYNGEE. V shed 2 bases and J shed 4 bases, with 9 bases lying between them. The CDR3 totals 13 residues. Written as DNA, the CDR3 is TGTGCCAGCAGCGTCGGGTGGCTCTATGGCTACACCTTC. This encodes CASSVGWLYGYTF.

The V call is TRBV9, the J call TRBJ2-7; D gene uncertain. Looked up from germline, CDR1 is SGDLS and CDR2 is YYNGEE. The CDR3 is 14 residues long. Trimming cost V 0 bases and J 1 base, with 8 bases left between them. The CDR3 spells CASSVGGRSYEQYF. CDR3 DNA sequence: TGTGCCAGCAGCGTAGGCGGCAGATCCTACGAGCAGTACTTC.

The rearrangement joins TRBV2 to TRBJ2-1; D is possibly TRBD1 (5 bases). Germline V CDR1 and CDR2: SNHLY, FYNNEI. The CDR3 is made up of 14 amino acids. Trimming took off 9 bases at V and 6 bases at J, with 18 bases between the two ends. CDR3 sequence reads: CASGAEQAPNEQFF. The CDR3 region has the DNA TGTGCCAGTGGGGCGGAACAGGCGCCCAATGAGCAGTTCTTC.

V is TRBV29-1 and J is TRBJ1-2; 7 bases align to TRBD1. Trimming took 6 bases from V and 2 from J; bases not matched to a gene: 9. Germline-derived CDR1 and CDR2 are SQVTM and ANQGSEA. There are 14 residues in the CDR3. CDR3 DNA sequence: TGCAGCGTCAAACCCCCGGGACAGAACTATGGCTACACCTTC. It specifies CSVKPPGQNYGYTF.

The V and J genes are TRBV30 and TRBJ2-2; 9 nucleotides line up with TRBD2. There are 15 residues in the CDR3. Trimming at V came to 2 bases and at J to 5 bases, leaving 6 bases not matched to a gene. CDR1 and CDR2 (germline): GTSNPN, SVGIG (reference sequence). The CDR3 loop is CAWSLAGVETGELFF. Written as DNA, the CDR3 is TGTGCCTGGAGTTTAGCGGGAGTCGAAACCGGGGAGCTGTTTTTT.

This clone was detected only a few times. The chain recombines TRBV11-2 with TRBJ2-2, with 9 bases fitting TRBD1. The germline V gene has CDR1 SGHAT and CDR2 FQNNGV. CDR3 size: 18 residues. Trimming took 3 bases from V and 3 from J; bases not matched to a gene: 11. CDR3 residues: CASSFPDWGDRDTGELFF. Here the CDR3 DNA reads TGTGCCAGCAGCTTTCCCGATTGGGGGGACAGGGACACCGGGGAGCTGTTTTTT.

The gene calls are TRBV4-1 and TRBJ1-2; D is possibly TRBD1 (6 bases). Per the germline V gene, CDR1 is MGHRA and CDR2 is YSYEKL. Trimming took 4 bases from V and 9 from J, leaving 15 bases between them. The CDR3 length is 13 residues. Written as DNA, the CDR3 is TGCGCCAGCAGCCTTGAAAACAGGGTTAGCTACACCTTC. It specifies CASSLENRVSYTF.

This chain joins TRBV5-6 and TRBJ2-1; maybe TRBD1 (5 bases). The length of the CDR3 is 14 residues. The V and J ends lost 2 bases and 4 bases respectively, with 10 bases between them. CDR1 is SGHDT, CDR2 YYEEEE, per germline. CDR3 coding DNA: TGTGCCAGCAGCTTCTCCGGACATTACAATGAGCAGTTCTTC. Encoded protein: CASSFSGHYNEQFF.

The CDR3 sequence is CASSLEGSYNEQFF. The CDR3, as DNA: TGTGCCAGCAGCTTAGAAGGGTCCTACAATGAGCAGTTCTTC. This sequence joins TRBV7-3 and TRBJ2-1; no firm D call. Trimming took 2 bases from V and 1 from J, leaving 6 bases between them. The CDR3 is 14 residues long. The V gene's germline CDR1 is SGHTA and CDR2 FQGTGA.

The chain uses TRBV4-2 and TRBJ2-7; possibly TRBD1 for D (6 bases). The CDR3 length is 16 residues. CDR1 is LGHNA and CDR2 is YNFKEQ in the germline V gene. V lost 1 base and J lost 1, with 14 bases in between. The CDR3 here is CASSQGEGDKSYEQYF. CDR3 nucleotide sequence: TGTGCCAGCAGCCAAGGAGAAGGGGACAAATCCTACGAGCAGTACTTC.

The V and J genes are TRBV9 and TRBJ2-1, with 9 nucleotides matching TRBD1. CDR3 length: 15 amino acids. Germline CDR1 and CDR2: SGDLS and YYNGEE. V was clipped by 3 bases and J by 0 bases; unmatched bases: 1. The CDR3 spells CASSETGGSYNEQFF. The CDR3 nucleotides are TGTGCCAGCAGCGAGACAGGGGGCTCCTACAATGAGCAGTTCTTC.

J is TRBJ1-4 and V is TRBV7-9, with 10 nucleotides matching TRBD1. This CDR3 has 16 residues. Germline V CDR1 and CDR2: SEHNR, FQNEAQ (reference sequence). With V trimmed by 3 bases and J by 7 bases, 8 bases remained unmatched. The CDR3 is CASSFPPGQGTEKLFF. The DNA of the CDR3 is TGTGCCAGCAGCTTCCCCCCGGGACAGGGGACTGAAAAACTGTTTTTT.

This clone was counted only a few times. CDR3 in amino acids: CASGQGSSYNEQFF. CDR3 DNA: TGTGCCAGTGGGCAGGGGTCCTCCTACAATGAGCAGTTCTTC. The V call is TRBV19, the J call TRBJ2-1; tentatively, D is TRBD1 (6 bases). The germline gives CDR1 LNHDA, CDR2 SQIVND (reference sequence). The CDR3 sequence is 14 residues long. V was pared by 8 bases and J by 0 bases, with 11 bases between.

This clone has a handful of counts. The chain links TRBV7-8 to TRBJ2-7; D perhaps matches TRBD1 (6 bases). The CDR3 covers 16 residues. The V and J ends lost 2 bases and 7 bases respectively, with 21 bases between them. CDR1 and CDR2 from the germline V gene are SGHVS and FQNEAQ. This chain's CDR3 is CASSLQMGHGSGEQYF. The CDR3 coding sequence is TGTGCCAGCAGCTTACAGATGGGACACGGTTCCGGAGAGCAGTACTTC.

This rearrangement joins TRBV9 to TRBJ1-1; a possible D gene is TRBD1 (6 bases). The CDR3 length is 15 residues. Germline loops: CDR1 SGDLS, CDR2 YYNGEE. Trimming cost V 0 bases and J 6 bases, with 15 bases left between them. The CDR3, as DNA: TGTGCCAGCAGCGTAGGAGGGGGGGCGGGGGCTGAAGCTTTCTTT. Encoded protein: CASSVGGGAGAEAFF.

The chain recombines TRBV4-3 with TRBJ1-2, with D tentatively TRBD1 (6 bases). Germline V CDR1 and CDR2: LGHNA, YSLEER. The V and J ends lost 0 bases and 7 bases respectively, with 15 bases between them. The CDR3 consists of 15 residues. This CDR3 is CASSQDRGRGSGYTF. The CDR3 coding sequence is TGCGCCAGCAGCCAAGATAGGGGGAGAGGGAGTGGCTACACCTTC.

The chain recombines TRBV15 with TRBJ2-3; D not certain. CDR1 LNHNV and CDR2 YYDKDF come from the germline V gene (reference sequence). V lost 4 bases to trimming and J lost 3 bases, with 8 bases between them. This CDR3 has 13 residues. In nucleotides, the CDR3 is TGTGCCACCAGCACCCGCAGAACAGATACGCAGTATTTT. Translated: CATSTRRTDTQYF.

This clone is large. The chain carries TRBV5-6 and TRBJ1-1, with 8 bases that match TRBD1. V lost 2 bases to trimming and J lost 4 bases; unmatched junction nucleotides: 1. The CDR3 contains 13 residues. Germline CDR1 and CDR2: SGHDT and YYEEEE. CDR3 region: CASSFGTGTEAFF. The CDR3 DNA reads TGTGCCAGCAGCTTCGGGACAGGCACTGAAGCTTTCTTT.

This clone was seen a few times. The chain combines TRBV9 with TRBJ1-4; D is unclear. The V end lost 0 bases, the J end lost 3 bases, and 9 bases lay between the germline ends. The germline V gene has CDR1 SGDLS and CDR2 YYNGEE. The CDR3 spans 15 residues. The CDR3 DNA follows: TGTGCCAGCAGCGTAGATAACTACCCTAATGAAAAACTGTTTTTT. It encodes CASSVDNYPNEKLFF.

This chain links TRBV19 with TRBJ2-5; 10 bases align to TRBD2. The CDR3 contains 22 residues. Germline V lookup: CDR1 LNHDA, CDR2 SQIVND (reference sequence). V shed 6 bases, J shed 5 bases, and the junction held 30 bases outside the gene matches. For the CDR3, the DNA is TGTGCCAGTAGCCCCTGGGGGACAGGAACCGTCGGCCTAGCGGGGGTTGGGGAGACCCAGTACTTC. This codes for CASSPWGTGTVGLAGVGETQYF.

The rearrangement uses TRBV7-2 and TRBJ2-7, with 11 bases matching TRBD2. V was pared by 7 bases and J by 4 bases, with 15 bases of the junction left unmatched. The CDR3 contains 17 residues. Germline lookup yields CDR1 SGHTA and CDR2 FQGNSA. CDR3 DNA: TGTGCCAGCAACAACCCGGGGGCTAGCGGGAGGTTTTACGAGCAGTACTTC. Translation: CASNNPGASGRFYEQYF. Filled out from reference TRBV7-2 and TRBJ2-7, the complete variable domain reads GAGVSQSPSNKVTEKGKDVELRCDPISGHTALYWYRQSLGQGLEFLIYFQGNSAPDKSGLPSDRFSAERTGGSVSTLTIQRTQQEDSAVYLCASNNPGASGRFYEQYFGPGTRLTVT.

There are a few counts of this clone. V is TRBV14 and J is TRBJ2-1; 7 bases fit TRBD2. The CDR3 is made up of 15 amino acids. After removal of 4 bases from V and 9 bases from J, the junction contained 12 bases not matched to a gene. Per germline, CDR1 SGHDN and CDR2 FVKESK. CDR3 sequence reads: CASSPPGGSAGEQFF. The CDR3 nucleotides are TGTGCCAGCAGCCCCCCGGGGGGTAGCGCGGGTGAGCAGTTCTTC. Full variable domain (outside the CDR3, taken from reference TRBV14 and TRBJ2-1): EAGVTQFPSHSVIEKGQTVTLRCDPISGHDNLYWYRRVMGKEIKFLLHFVKESKQDESGMPNNRFLAERTGGTYSTLKVQPAELEDSGVYFCASSPPGGSAGEQFFGPGTRLTVL.